This record looks at one T cell receptor (beta chain) sequence and its context. The record originates from a study of identical twins. MiXCR, applied by TCRdb to the 5' RACE reads, yields one record per CDR3 protein. The data contain approximately 530,000 distinct CDR3 sequences, around 24% of them seen just once; the ten biggest clones take up about 0.5%. This CDR3 region has 13 residues. Germline CDR1 is ENHRY and CDR2 is SYGVKD. Trimming pared 10 bases from V and 4 bases from J, leaving 15 bases between. The same specimen was also included in a second study, on yellow fever vaccine responses in identical twins.

This TCR was recovered from a woman younger than 30 in good health. The chain joins TRBV10-3 to TRBJ2-3; D might be TRBD1 (6 bases). The sample was CD4+ T cells sorted from blood. CDR3 sequence: CATGQSGADTQYF. The CDR3 nucleotides read TGTGCCACCGGACAGTCAGGGGCAGATACGCAGTATTTT.